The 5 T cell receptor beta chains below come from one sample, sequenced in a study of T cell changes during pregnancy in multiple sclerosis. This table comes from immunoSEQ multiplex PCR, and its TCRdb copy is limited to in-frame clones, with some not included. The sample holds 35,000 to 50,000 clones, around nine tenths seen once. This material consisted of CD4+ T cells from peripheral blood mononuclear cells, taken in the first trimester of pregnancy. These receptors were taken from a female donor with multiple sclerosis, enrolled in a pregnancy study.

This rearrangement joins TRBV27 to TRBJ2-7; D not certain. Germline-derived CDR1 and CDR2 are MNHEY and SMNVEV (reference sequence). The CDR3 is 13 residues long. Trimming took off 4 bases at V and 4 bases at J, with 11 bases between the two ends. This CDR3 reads CASSYVYGYEQYF. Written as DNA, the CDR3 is TGTGCCAGCAGTTATGTATACGGGTACGAGCAGTACTTC.

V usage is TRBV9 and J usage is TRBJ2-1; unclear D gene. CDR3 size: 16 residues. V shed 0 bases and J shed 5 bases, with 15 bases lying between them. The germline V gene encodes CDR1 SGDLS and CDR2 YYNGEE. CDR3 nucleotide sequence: TGTGCCAGCAGCGTAGAAATAGCCCTAACCCACAATGAGCAGTTCTTC. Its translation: CASSVEIALTHNEQFF.

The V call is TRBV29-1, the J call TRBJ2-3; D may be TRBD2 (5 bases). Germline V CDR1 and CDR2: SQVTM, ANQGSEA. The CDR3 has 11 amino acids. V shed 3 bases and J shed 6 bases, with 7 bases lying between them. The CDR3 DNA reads TGCAGCGTTGATGCGGGCGATACGCAGTATTTT. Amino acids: CSVDAGDTQYF.

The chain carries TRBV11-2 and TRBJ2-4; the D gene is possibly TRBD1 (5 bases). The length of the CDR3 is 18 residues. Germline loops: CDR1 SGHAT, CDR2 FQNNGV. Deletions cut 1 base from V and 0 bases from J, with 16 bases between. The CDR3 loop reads CASSLGASTAVAKNIQYF. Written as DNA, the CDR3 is TGTGCCAGCAGCTTAGGTGCGTCGACAGCCGTAGCCAAAAACATTCAGTACTTC.

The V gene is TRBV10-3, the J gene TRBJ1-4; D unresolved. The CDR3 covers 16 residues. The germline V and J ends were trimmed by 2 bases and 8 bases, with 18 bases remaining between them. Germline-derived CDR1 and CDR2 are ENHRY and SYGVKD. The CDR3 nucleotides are TGTGCCATCAGTGAGGCCGAGTTTGGGAGTCGGGAAAAACTGTTTTTT. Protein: CAISEAEFGSREKLFF.